This TCR beta chain derives from a study of OX40 agonist ivuxolimab in advanced cancers. V lost 0 bases and J lost 7, with 10 bases in between. This CDR3 has 13 residues. The germline V gene has CDR1 SGHRS and CDR2 YFSETQ. Sequencing used immunoSEQ multiplex PCR; TCRdb keeps in-frame clones, though not all of them. The top ten hold over 1% of the sample, which has tens of thousands of clones, about nine tenths seen once. This sequence was found in an adult with an advanced solid tumor such as melanoma, head and neck, liver or kidney cancer. Sample: CD4+ or CD8+ T cells sorted from blood, taken in a trial of the OX40 agonist ivuxolimab. The chain is built from TRBV5-1 and TRBJ1-1; a weak D match, TRBD1 (5 bases). The CDR3 protein is CASSLGQGLEAFF. CDR3 DNA sequence: TGCGCCAGCAGCTTGGGGCAGGGCCTTGAAGCTTTCTTT.